This entry describes one TCR beta chain. Its antigen is not known. The CDR3 loop spans 14 amino acids. V lost 6 bases, J lost 3 bases, and 12 bases lay in between. Per germline, CDR1 SGHAT and CDR2 FQNNGV. The method was immunoSEQ multiplex PCR; TCRdb's version includes in-frame clones alone and lacks a portion of them. The data contain about 680,000 clones, around 92% of them seen just once; the ten biggest clones take up nearly 1.5%. The data were taken from a study of Ad26.COV2.S vaccination and SARS-CoV-2 variants. Study-level information: Donor was one of the participants in the Ad26.COV2.S arm of the COV1001 trial. Intramuscular Ad26.COV2.S doses were given once or twice, 56 days apart. Points from the study as a whole: Reported findings describe substantial breadth in spike-specific CD8+ and CD4+ T cell responses following vaccination.

The treatment: over 15 received Ad26.COV2.S at low or high dose, single or two shots; 5 received placebo; per-sample allocation not given. Day 63 after the first vaccine or placebo injection was the time point for sampling. The individual, an adult aged 18-55 years, was a donor in Boston. Sequences were derived from peripheral blood, sampled in a trial of Ad26.COV2.S vaccine versus placebo. The rearrangement links TRBV11-2 to TRBJ2-1, with D tentatively TRBD2 (6 bases). The TCR sequence derives from a person between 18 and 65 years old who received the Ad26.COV2.S COVID-19 vaccine or a placebo. The CDR3 sequence: CASSSGTLYNEQFF. The CDR3 DNA reads as TGTGCCAGCAGTTCCGGGACTCTCTACAATGAGCAGTTCTTC. Based on the CDR3 plus reference TRBV11-2 and TRBJ2-1, the full variable domain is EAGVAQSPRYKIIEKRQSVAFWCNPISGHATLYWYQQILGQGPKLLIQFQNNGVVDDSQLPKDRFSAERLKGVDSTLKIQPAKLEDSAVYLCASSSGTLYNEQFFGPGTRLTVL.